The T cell receptor (beta chain) described here comes from a study of technical replicates of blood from four donors. Profiled with immunoSEQ multiplex PCR; TCRdb holds only in-frame clones, not every one. The table has some 87,000 clones, around nine tenths seen once; the top ten hold about 0.4%. CDR1 is MNHNS and CDR2 is SASEGT in the germline V gene. CDR3 size: 15 residues. V lost 7 bases to trimming and J lost 0 bases, with 12 bases between them. The sample comprised T cells isolated from PBMCs. V gene TRBV6-1 combines with J gene TRBJ1-4; D perhaps matches TRBD1 (5 bases). The clonotype was recovered from a human donor in good health. This CDR3 is CASTKAGATNEKLFF. In DNA, the CDR3 is TGTGCCAGCACCAAAGCGGGGGCAACTAATGAAAAACTGTTTTTT.